These 16 T cell receptor beta chains came from one sample sequenced in a study of T-cell memory formation after mild COVID-19. TCRdb re-analysed the 5' RACE reads in MiXCR, keeping a single row per CDR3 protein. This table holds about 430,000 distinct CDR3 sequences, roughly 17% found once. Sequenced input: PBMCs or a T cell subset sorted from them (not recorded which). The receptors shown here come from a man between 18 and 29 years old who had mild COVID-19 (a few samples of this study predate the infection). Cell type and time point are not known.

The table lists this clonotype with a few counts. This chain joins TRBV6-2 or TRBV6-3 and TRBJ1-1; D gene ambiguous. CDR3 length equals 15 residues. CDR1 and CDR2 (germline): MNHEY, SVGEGT. V lost 0 bases, J lost 3 bases, and 11 bases lay in between. The CDR3 protein is CASSYSSPPDTEAFF. The CDR3 DNA follows: TGTGCCAGCAGTTACTCGAGTCCGCCGGACACTGAAGCTTTCTTT.

This clonotype was seen a handful of times. The chain carries TRBV4-3 and TRBJ1-5; tentatively, D is TRBD1 (6 bases). Germline V gene sequence: CDR1 LGHNA, CDR2 YSLEER. Trimming pared 0 bases from V and 6 bases from J, leaving 12 bases between. The CDR3 is 15 residues long. The CDR3: CASSQDRGRLQPQHF. The CDR3 nucleotides read TGCGCCAGCAGCCAAGACAGGGGCCGGCTTCAGCCCCAGCATTTT.

This clonotype was counted between two and nine times. The CDR3 region has the DNA TGCGCCAGCAGCTTGGGGGGGACTGGGGAGCAGTACTTC. This translates into CASSLGGTGEQYF. The chain joins TRBV5-1 to TRBJ2-7, with D possibly matching TRBD2 (6 bases). Trimming took 0 bases from V and 7 from J, leaving 11 bases between them. Germline V gives CDR1 SGHRS, CDR2 YFSETQ. The CDR3 runs 13 residues. The full variable domain, with the rest looked up from reference TRBV5-1 and TRBJ2-7, is KAGVTQTPRYLIKTRGQQVTLSCSPISGHRSVSWYQQTPGQGLQFLFEYFSETQRNKGNFPGRFSGRQFSNSRSEMNVSTLELGDSALYLCASSLGGTGEQYFGPGTRLTVT.

The chain uses TRBV6-2 or TRBV6-3 and TRBJ1-6, with D possibly TRBD1 on 5 matching bases. Germline V gene sequence: CDR1 MNHEY, CDR2 SVGEGT. The CDR3 loop spans 16 amino acids. Trimming took off 0 bases at V and 10 bases at J, with 16 bases between the two ends. The CDR3 region is CASSYSGRGAISPLHF. The CDR3 bases are TGTGCCAGCAGTTACTCGGGAAGGGGCGCGATCTCACCCCTCCACTTT.

The chain employs TRBV5-6 and TRBJ2-7; D may match TRBD1 or TRBD2 (5 bases each). Trimming shortened V by 4 bases and J by 3 bases, and 17 bases separated the two germline ends. Germline V gene sequence: CDR1 SGHDT, CDR2 YYEEEE. This CDR3 has 15 amino acids. The CDR3 region has the DNA TGTGCCAGCAGCGATGGGGGAGTGAGGTACTACGAGCAGTACTTC. Encoded protein: CASSDGGVRYYEQYF.

V gene TRBV4-1 combines with J gene TRBJ2-1; TRBD2 aligns across 8 bases. V was clipped by 5 bases and J by 7 bases; unmatched bases: 10. Germline V gene sequence: CDR1 MGHRA, CDR2 YSYEKL. The CDR3 runs 15 residues. The CDR3, as DNA: TGCGCCAGCAGCAAGCCGAAACTAGCGGCAAATGAGCAGTTCTTC. Protein product: CASSKPKLAANEQFF.

The V and J genes are TRBV20-1 and TRBJ2-1; TRBD1 is a possible D gene (6 bases). The CDR3 length is 13 residues. V dropped 6 bases and J dropped 5 bases, with 14 bases sitting between them. Germline V lookup: CDR1 DFQATT, CDR2 SNEGSKA (reference sequence). The CDR3 DNA reads TGCAGTGCCCAATCCCACAGGGACAATGAGCAGTTCTTC. Amino acid sequence: CSAQSHRDNEQFF.

The chain employs TRBV7-2 and TRBJ1-1, with 7 bases matching TRBD1. The CDR3 spans 15 residues. V gave up 7 bases and J gave up 5 bases; unmatched junction bases: 13. Germline CDR1 is SGHTA and CDR2 is FQGNSA. The CDR3 protein is CASNTRSTQGTEAFF. The CDR3 bases are TGTGCCAGCAACACACGGTCCACACAGGGGACTGAAGCTTTCTTT.

This sequence joins TRBV9 and TRBJ2-6; D may be TRBD1 (5 bases). Trimming shortened V by 0 bases and J by 0 bases, and 10 bases separated the two germline ends. Germline CDR1 is SGDLS and CDR2 is YYNGEE. The CDR3 totals 17 residues. The CDR3 nucleotides read TGTGCCAGCAGCGTAGGGGGAACAGGCTCTGGGGCCAACGTCCTGACTTTC. It codes for CASSVGGTGSGANVLTF.

This chain joins TRBV10-3 and TRBJ2-2; D might be TRBD2 (6 bases). Per the germline V gene, CDR1 is ENHRY and CDR2 is SYGVKD. This CDR3 has 16 amino acids. Trimming took off 10 bases at V and 3 bases at J, with 21 bases between the two ends. In nucleotides, the CDR3 is TGTGCCACCCGTTTCGTTAGCGGAGTCTACACCGGGGAGCTGTTTTTT. Its protein product is CATRFVSGVYTGELFF.

This clonotype was seen a handful of times. The chain uses TRBV20-1 and TRBJ2-7, with D maybe TRBD1 (5 bases). There are 14 residues in the CDR3. Germline CDR1 reads DFQATT; CDR2 reads SNEGSKA (reference sequence). Trimming stripped 6 bases from V and 0 bases from J, with 15 bases between. The CDR3 sequence: CSARATVSSYEQYF. In nucleotides, the CDR3 is TGCAGTGCAAGGGCGACAGTCAGCTCCTACGAGCAGTACTTC.

This chain links TRBV7-3 with TRBJ1-1; D not resolved. Germline CDR1 SGHTA, CDR2 FQGTGA. The CDR3 totals 15 residues. V was shortened by 0 bases and J by 4 bases, with 12 bases between the two germline ends. CDR3 in DNA: TGTGCCAGCAGCTTAACCACTGCAGTGGGCACTGAAGCTTTCTTT. It translates to CASSLTTAVGTEAFF.

This clonotype was picked up a small number of times. The chain recombines TRBV2 with TRBJ2-5, with D possibly called TRBD1 or TRBD2 (5 bases each). CDR3 length: 14 amino acids. V lost 8 bases to trimming and J lost 1 base, with 14 bases between them. Germline lookup yields CDR1 SNHLY and CDR2 FYNNEI. As DNA, the CDR3 is TGTGCCAGCGGGACCGGGACCATCCAAGAGACCCAGTACTTC. Translating it yields CASGTGTIQETQYF.

The chain is built from TRBV2 and TRBJ2-2, with a tentative D call TRBD2 (6 bases). CDR1 SNHLY and CDR2 FYNNEI come from the germline V gene. CDR3 length: 11 residues. V lost 6 bases and J lost 8, with 7 bases in between. This chain's CDR3 is CASSREGELFF. CDR3 DNA sequence: TGTGCCAGCAGCCGGGAGGGGGAGCTGTTTTTT.

This clonotype was counted a few times. V gene TRBV12-3 or TRBV12-4 combines with J gene TRBJ1-6; no clear D gene. This CDR3 spans 12 amino acids. Trimming shortened V by 7 bases and J by 14 bases, and 15 bases separated the two germline ends. For the CDR3, the DNA is TGTGCCAGCACCCCGTGGCCCCCGGCCCTCCACTTT. Encoded protein: CASTPWPPALHF.

In its sample, this clonotype was seen a few times. This chain uses TRBV10-3 with TRBJ1-6; 8 bases line up with TRBD1. CDR1 is ENHRY, CDR2 SYGVKD, per germline. The CDR3 runs 14 residues. The J segment lost 8 bases and the V segment lost 6 bases, leaving 6 bases of the junction unmatched. CDR3 coding DNA: TGTGCCATCAGCCGGACAGGGAGCGATTCACCCCTCCACTTT. Its protein product is CAISRTGSDSPLHF.